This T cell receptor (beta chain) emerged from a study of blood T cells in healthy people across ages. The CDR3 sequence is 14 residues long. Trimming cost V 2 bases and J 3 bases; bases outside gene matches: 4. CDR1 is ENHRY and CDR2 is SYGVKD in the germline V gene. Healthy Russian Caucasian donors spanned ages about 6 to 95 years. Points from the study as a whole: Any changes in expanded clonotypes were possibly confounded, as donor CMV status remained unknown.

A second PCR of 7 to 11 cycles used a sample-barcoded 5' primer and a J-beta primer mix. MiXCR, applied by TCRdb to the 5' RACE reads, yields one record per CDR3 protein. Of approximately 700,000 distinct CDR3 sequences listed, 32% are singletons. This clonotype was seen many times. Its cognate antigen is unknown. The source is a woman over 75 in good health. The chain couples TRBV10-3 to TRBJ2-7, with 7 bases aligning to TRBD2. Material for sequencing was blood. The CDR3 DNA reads TGTGCCATCAGTGAGACTAGCGAGCACTACGAGCAGTACTTC. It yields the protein CAISETSEHYEQYF.